These 32 T cell receptor beta chains originate from one sample sequenced in a study of T cell clonotyping in hematopoietic cell transplantation. Assay: immunoSEQ multiplex PCR; the TCRdb copy retains only in-frame clones and omits some. The table has tens of thousands of clones, roughly 95% seen once. Time point reported: recipient sample about 28 days before transplant, after cytoreduction. Sample: peripheral blood mononuclear cells, taken before stem cell transplant. Receptors originate from a woman aged 45-65 years with acute myeloid leukemia. Some clones in this sample may be carry-over from other donors' samples.

The chain combines TRBV11-1 with TRBJ1-1; 7 positions agree with TRBD1. This CDR3 has 15 amino acids. Germline V gene data show CDR1 as SGHAT and CDR2 as FQDESV (reference sequence). V shed 6 bases, J shed 3 bases, and the junction held 10 bases outside the gene matches. The CDR3 region is CASRQQGKGHTEAFF. The DNA of the CDR3 is TGTGCCAGCAGACAACAGGGGAAAGGGCACACTGAAGCTTTCTTT. The entire variable domain, with the rest obtained from reference TRBV11-1 and TRBJ1-1, is as follows: EAEVAQSPRYKITEKSQAVAFWCDPISGHATLYWYRQILGQGPELLVQFQDESVVDDSQLPKDRFSAERLKGVDSTLKIQPAELGDSAMYLCASRQQGKGHTEAFFGQGTRLTVV.

CDR3 loop: CASSRSPTNEKLFF. The CDR3 DNA follows: TGTGCCAGTAGCCGCAGTCCAACTAATGAAAAACTGTTTTTT. The V and J genes are TRBV19 and TRBJ1-4; D uncertain. Trimming pared 6 bases from V and 0 bases from J, leaving 8 bases between. The CDR3 spans 14 residues. The germline CDR1 and CDR2 sequences are LNHDA and SQIVND (reference sequence).

This chain links TRBV5-1 with TRBJ1-1, with D uncertain. Germline CDR1 SGHRS, CDR2 YFSETQ. V lost 0 bases, J lost 11 bases, and 20 bases lay in between. CDR3 length equals 15 residues. Written as DNA, the CDR3 is TGCGCCAGCAGCTTGGCTCCCTCCCAGAGGGATCGGGCTTTCTTT. The encoded protein is CASSLAPSQRDRAFF.

This chain uses TRBV6-1 with TRBJ1-4; D might be TRBD1 (5 bases). In germline, CDR1 is MNHNS, CDR2 SASEGT. V lost 5 bases, J lost 2 bases, and 9 bases lay in between. The CDR3 covers 14 residues. The CDR3 bases are TGTGCCAGCAGTCCCAGGGCGACTAATGAAAAACTGTTTTTT. It specifies CASSPRATNEKLFF.

The count of this clone is one. The chain links TRBV5-4 to TRBJ1-1; TRBD1 matches 7 bases. The CDR3 contains 15 residues. Germline CDR1 and CDR2: SGHNT and YYREEE (reference sequence). V lost 1 base to trimming and J lost 6 bases; unmatched junction nucleotides: 9. The CDR3 here is CASSLSQGRIAEAFF. The CDR3, as DNA: TGTGCCAGCAGCTTGTCACAGGGGAGGATCGCTGAAGCTTTCTTT.

This rearrangement joins TRBV6-4 to TRBJ1-1, with D tentatively TRBD1 (5 bases). V was shortened by 3 bases and J by 7 bases, with 12 bases between the two germline ends. Germline assignment: CDR1 MRHNA and CDR2 SNTAGT. The CDR3 consists of 13 residues. The CDR3 bases are TGTGCCAGCAGTGATCAGGCTGGGGGTGAAGCTTTCTTT. Protein: CASSDQAGGEAFF.

This sequence joins TRBV29-1 and TRBJ2-3, with 10 bases that match TRBD1. The CDR3 is 15 residues long. Germline lookup yields CDR1 SQVTM and CDR2 ANQGSEA. Trimming at V came to 5 bases and at J to 3 bases, leaving 8 bases not matched to a gene. This CDR3 is CSVFSDRGLTDTQYF. CDR3 coding DNA: TGCAGCGTTTTCTCCGACAGGGGGCTTACAGATACGCAGTATTTT.

V usage is TRBV5-1 and J usage is TRBJ2-2; a weak D match, TRBD2 (5 bases). The CDR3 length is 14 residues. V dropped 4 bases and J dropped 5 bases, with 12 bases sitting between them. CDR1 SGHRS and CDR2 YFSETQ come from the germline V gene. The CDR3 loop reads CASSLDPGTGELFF. CDR3 DNA sequence: TGCGCCAGCAGCCTGGACCCGGGGACCGGGGAGCTGTTTTTT.

J is TRBJ1-2 and V is TRBV27, with D uncertain. CDR3 size: 12 residues. V shed 4 bases and J shed 4 bases, with 7 bases lying between them. Germline-derived CDR1 and CDR2 are MNHEY and SMNVEV (reference sequence). The CDR3 reads CASSSTGYGYTF. The CDR3 DNA is TGTGCCAGCAGTTCGACCGGCTATGGCTACACCTTC.

This clone appeared once. The chain joins TRBV9 to TRBJ2-3; no firm D call. This CDR3 contains 13 residues. The V gene's germline CDR1 is SGDLS and CDR2 YYNGEE. V lost 0 bases and J 0 bases, leaving 2 bases between the germline ends. CDR3 sequence (DNA): TGTGCCAGCAGCGTAGCCAGCACAGATACGCAGTATTTT. This encodes CASSVASTDTQYF.

J is TRBJ1-2 and V is TRBV6-4; tentatively, D is TRBD1 (5 bases). CDR3 length: 13 residues. Trimming stripped 3 bases from V and 4 bases from J, with 9 bases between. CDR1 is MRHNA, CDR2 SNTAGT, per germline. As DNA, the CDR3 is TGTGCCAGCAGTGAAAGGGGCGGCTATGGCTACACCTTC. Translating gives CASSERGGYGYTF.

This chain joins TRBV6-6 and TRBJ2-2, with 9 positions matching TRBD1. Germline trimming cut 5 bases from V and 3 bases from J; bases unmatched to any gene: 7. The CDR3 consists of 16 residues. Germline V CDR1 and CDR2: MNHNY, SVGAGI (reference sequence). CDR3 region: CASSLPGQGYTGELFF. The CDR3 DNA is TGTGCCAGCAGTCTTCCGGGACAGGGATACACCGGGGAGCTGTTTTTT.

The chain is built from TRBV30 and TRBJ1-3, with D perhaps TRBD1 (5 bases). Trimming removed 3 bases from V and 4 bases from J, with 19 bases in between. There are 16 residues in the CDR3. Germline V gene lookup returns CDR1 GTSNPN and CDR2 SVGIG (reference sequence). CDR3: CAWSGGDSLRGNTIYF. CDR3 bases: TGTGCCTGGAGCGGCGGTGACAGTTTAAGGGGAAACACCATATATTTT.

This clone appeared a few times. The genes are TRBV2 and TRBJ1-4; D is uncertain. Deletions cut 2 bases from V and 16 bases from J, with 14 bases between. Per the germline V gene, CDR1 is SNHLY and CDR2 is FYNNEI. CDR3 length: 12 residues. Here the CDR3 reads CASSELLFSQFF. Written as DNA, the CDR3 is TGTGCCAGCAGTGAATTGTTATTTAGTCAGTTTTTT.

The rearrangement joins TRBV29-1 to TRBJ2-1, with D possibly being TRBD2 (6 bases). V lost 4 bases and J 3 bases, leaving 19 bases between the germline ends. Germline lookup yields CDR1 SQVTM and CDR2 ANQGSEA. The CDR3 has 16 residues. CDR3 sequence reads: CSVGVSGGRYYNEQFF. Written as DNA, the CDR3 is TGCAGCGTTGGAGTTTCCGGGGGACGGTACTACAATGAGCAGTTCTTC.

The gene calls are TRBV6-5 and TRBJ1-2; unclear D gene. The CDR3 is made up of 13 amino acids. CDR1 is MNHEY and CDR2 is SVGAGI in the germline V gene. The V and J ends lost 2 bases and 2 bases respectively, with 6 bases between them. The chain's CDR3 is CASSYALNYGYTF. The CDR3 DNA reads as TGTGCCAGCAGTTACGCACTGAACTATGGCTACACCTTC.

This chain links TRBV5-4 with TRBJ1-4, with 9 bases identical to TRBD1. CDR1 is SGHNT and CDR2 is YYREEE in the germline V gene (reference sequence). CDR3 length: 15 amino acids. V shed 1 base and J 8 bases; nucleotides not matched to a gene: 6. Here the CDR3 reads CASSLTGGVGEKLFF. CDR3 nucleotide sequence: TGTGCCAGCAGCTTGACAGGGGGCGTTGGGGAAAAACTGTTTTTT.

The V and J genes are TRBV7-2 and TRBJ1-1; the D gene is possibly TRBD1 (5 bases). V lost 2 bases and J lost 4, with 14 bases in between. Germline V lookup: CDR1 SGHTA, CDR2 FQGNSA. This CDR3 contains 15 residues. CDR3 sequence reads: CASSLNQGLGTEAFF. CDR3 bases: TGTGCCAGCAGCTTAAATCAGGGCCTCGGCACTGAAGCTTTCTTT. The full variable domain, in which reference TRBV7-2 and TRBJ1-1 provide the parts outside the CDR3, is GAGVSQSPSNKVTEKGKDVELRCDPISGHTALYWYRQSLGQGLEFLIYFQGNSAPDKSGLPSDRFSAERTGGSVSTLTIQRTQQEDSAVYLCASSLNQGLGTEAFFGQGTRLTVV.

This rearrangement joins TRBV5-1 to TRBJ2-1; D call uncertain. Germline V gives CDR1 SGHRS, CDR2 YFSETQ. The CDR3 covers 11 residues. Trimming took 4 bases from V and 11 from J, leaving 10 bases between them. The CDR3 DNA reads TGCGCCAGCAGCCCCGACAAGAAGCAGTTCTTC. It yields the protein CASSPDKKQFF.

Regarding this clone: Other DNA sequences of this sample code for an identical CDR3. This sequence joins TRBV28 and TRBJ1-2; 10 bases map to TRBD1. This CDR3 contains 15 residues. Germline CDR1 is MDHEN and CDR2 is SYDVKM. The V gene end was trimmed by 4 bases and the J gene end by 2 bases; junction bases not matched to a gene: 4. The chain's CDR3 is CASSSPGQGNYGYTF. CDR3 DNA sequence: TGTGCCAGCAGTTCGCCGGGACAGGGGAACTATGGCTACACCTTC.

The chain recombines TRBV6-1 with TRBJ2-4; D call uncertain. Trimming removed 6 bases from V and 6 bases from J, with 15 bases in between. CDR3 length equals 14 residues. Germline values: CDR1 MNHNS, CDR2 SASEGT. Here the CDR3 reads CASRPEDGTNIQYF. The CDR3 DNA reads TGTGCCAGCAGGCCAGAGGACGGAACAAACATTCAGTACTTC.

The genes are TRBV30 and TRBJ1-1; D remains ambiguous. V lost 4 bases to trimming and J lost 0 bases, with 9 bases between them. CDR1 is GTSNPN, CDR2 SVGIG, per germline (reference sequence). The CDR3 is made up of 13 amino acids. This CDR3 reads CAWNSPMNTEAFF. CDR3 nucleotide sequence: TGTGCCTGGAATTCTCCCATGAACACTGAAGCTTTCTTT.

The chain combines TRBV5-4 with TRBJ2-1; a possible D gene is TRBD1 (5 bases). CDR3 size: 12 residues. The V gene's germline CDR1 is SGHNT and CDR2 YYREEE (reference sequence). The V end was cut by 0 bases, the J end by 10 bases, with 8 bases between. This CDR3 reads CASSLEDIEQFF. For the CDR3, the DNA is TGTGCCAGCAGCTTGGAGGACATAGAGCAGTTCTTC.

V is TRBV2 and J is TRBJ1-4; no clear D. The CDR3 sequence is 13 residues long. The germline CDR1 and CDR2 sequences are SNHLY and FYNNEI. V was clipped by 8 bases and J by 3 bases, with 10 bases between them. The CDR3 region is CASRRESNEKLFF. The DNA for the CDR3 is TGTGCCAGCCGACGGGAATCTAATGAAAAACTGTTTTTT.

The V and J genes are TRBV6-1 and TRBJ1-2, with TRBD1 matching 10 bases. Germline-derived CDR1 and CDR2 are MNHNS and SASEGT. Losses at the gene ends were 6 bases for V and 7 bases for J; bases not matched to a gene: 11. This CDR3 spans 15 amino acids. The CDR3 sequence is CASRATGGAVGGYTF. For the CDR3, the DNA is TGTGCCAGCAGGGCGACAGGGGGCGCCGTGGGTGGCTACACCTTC.

CDR3 loop: CASSIGVTGELFF. CDR3 nucleotide sequence: TGTGCCAGTAGTATTGGGGTAACCGGGGAGCTGTTTTTT. The rearrangement links TRBV19 to TRBJ2-2; no firm D call. The CDR3 is 13 residues long. Germline values: CDR1 LNHDA, CDR2 SQIVND (reference sequence). V lost 3 bases and J lost 5, with 7 bases in between.

The chain uses TRBV30 and TRBJ1-4; 9 nucleotides agree with TRBD1. This CDR3 spans 13 amino acids. Looked up from germline, CDR1 is GTSNPN and CDR2 is SVGIG (reference sequence). V shed 0 bases, J shed 13 bases, and the junction held 6 bases outside the gene matches. DNA for the CDR3: TGTGCCTGGAGTGTTCAACAGGGGGCCGGACTGTTTTTT. Residues: CAWSVQQGAGLFF.

The chain links TRBV7-3 to TRBJ1-2; maybe TRBD1 (5 bases). The CDR3 consists of 15 residues. V dropped 5 bases and J dropped 0 bases, with 13 bases sitting between them. From germline, CDR1 is SGHTA and CDR2 FQGTGA. Here the CDR3 reads CASSPTRDANYGYTF. The CDR3 bases are TGTGCCAGCAGCCCAACCCGGGACGCTAACTATGGCTACACCTTC. Drawing the rest from reference TRBV7-3 and TRBJ1-2, the complete variable domain is GAGVSQTPSNKVTEKGKYVELRCDPISGHTALYWYRQSLGQGPEFLIYFQGTGAADDSGLPNDRFFAVRPEGSVSTLKIQRTERGDSAVYLCASSPTRDANYGYTFGSGTRLTVV.

The chain joins TRBV11-3 to TRBJ2-1, with 11 positions matching TRBD2. The CDR3 loop spans 15 amino acids. The V gene's germline CDR1 is SGHNT and CDR2 YENEEA. Germline trimming cut 5 bases from V and 6 bases from J; bases unmatched to any gene: 6. The CDR3 sequence is CASSVLAGGFNEQFF. The CDR3 DNA follows: TGTGCCAGCAGCGTCCTAGCGGGGGGCTTCAATGAGCAGTTCTTC.

This rearrangement joins TRBV10-3 to TRBJ1-2, with D perhaps TRBD1 (5 bases). The germline V and J ends were trimmed by 0 bases and 3 bases, with 11 bases remaining between them. Per germline, CDR1 ENHRY and CDR2 SYGVKD. The CDR3 loop spans 15 amino acids. The CDR3 DNA follows: TGTGCCATCAGTGAGTCAGGTGAGGGGCACTATGGCTACACCTTC. It specifies CAISESGEGHYGYTF.

This clone has just a few counts. V usage is TRBV5-1 and J usage is TRBJ1-2; D not certain. V was clipped by 0 bases and J by 4 bases, with 10 bases between them. Germline V gene sequence: CDR1 SGHRS, CDR2 YFSETQ. This CDR3 has 14 residues. The CDR3 bases are TGCGCCAGCAGCTTGGGGAAAGGACCCTATGGCTACACCTTC. It specifies CASSLGKGPYGYTF.

The chain uses TRBV15 and TRBJ2-3, with 9 bases lining up with TRBD2. Germline V gene sequence: CDR1 LNHNV, CDR2 YYDKDF (reference sequence). This CDR3 is 15 amino acids long. The junction had 6 bases not matched to a gene; V was cut back by 2 bases and J by 6 bases. The CDR3, as DNA: TGTGCCACCAGCAGATCGGGACTAGCCTTGGATACGCAGTATTTT. This codes for CATSRSGLALDTQYF.